This T cell receptor beta chain was identified in a study of early T cells in non-severe SARS-CoV-2 infection. Germline CDR1 and CDR2: SGHTA and FQGTGA. Trimming removed 4 bases from V and 5 bases from J, with 12 bases in between. The CDR3 length is 14 residues. Study-wide results and caveats: CD4 and private specificities were missed by VDJdb matching, which favored anti-spike CD8 responses.

In the case of this clonotype: Its antigen is unknown.

Unique molecular identifiers (one per individual cDNA molecule) were attached. TCRdb re-analysed the 5' RACE reads in MiXCR, keeping a single row per CDR3 protein. The table has 20,000 to 30,000 distinct CDR3 sequences, 3.5% to 5% seen once. The chain recombines TRBV7-3 with TRBJ2-1, with a possible D match to TRBD1 (6 bases). Sequenced material: whole blood. This receptor was identified in an adult who was a healthcare worker with PCR-confirmed SARS-CoV-2 infection or an uninfected control (not recorded which). In DNA form, the CDR3 reads TGTGCCAGCAGCTACCAGGGGAAGGACAATGAGCAGTTCTTC. Protein sequence: CASSYQGKDNEQFF.